The sample holds a few counts of the clone carrying this T cell receptor (beta chain). This entry comes from a study of T cells after yellow fever vaccination. TCRdb re-derived calls from the 5' RACE reads in MiXCR, one entry per CDR3 protein. Among around 360,000 distinct CDR3 sequences listed, about 9.9% were seen once. The germline V gene has CDR1 SQVTM and CDR2 ANQGSEA. Trimming pared 6 bases from V and 3 bases from J, leaving 15 bases between. The CDR3 is made up of 14 amino acids. The chain carries TRBV29-1 and TRBJ2-4; tentatively, D is TRBD2 (5 bases). The material was PBMCs, obtained on the day of the first yellow fever vaccination. This clonotype was sampled from a man younger than 30 who received the YFV17D yellow fever vaccine. The CDR3 region is CSVRRTGSKNIQYF. In DNA form, the CDR3 reads TGCAGCGTGAGGAGGACGGGAAGCAAAAACATTCAGTACTTC. The variable domain in full, completed from reference TRBV29-1 and TRBJ2-4, reads SAVISQKPSRDICQRGTSLTIQCQVDSQVTMMFWYRQQPGQSLTLIATANQGSEATYESGFVIDKFPISRPNLTFSTLTVSNMSPEDSSIYLCSVRRTGSKNIQYFGAGTRLSVL.